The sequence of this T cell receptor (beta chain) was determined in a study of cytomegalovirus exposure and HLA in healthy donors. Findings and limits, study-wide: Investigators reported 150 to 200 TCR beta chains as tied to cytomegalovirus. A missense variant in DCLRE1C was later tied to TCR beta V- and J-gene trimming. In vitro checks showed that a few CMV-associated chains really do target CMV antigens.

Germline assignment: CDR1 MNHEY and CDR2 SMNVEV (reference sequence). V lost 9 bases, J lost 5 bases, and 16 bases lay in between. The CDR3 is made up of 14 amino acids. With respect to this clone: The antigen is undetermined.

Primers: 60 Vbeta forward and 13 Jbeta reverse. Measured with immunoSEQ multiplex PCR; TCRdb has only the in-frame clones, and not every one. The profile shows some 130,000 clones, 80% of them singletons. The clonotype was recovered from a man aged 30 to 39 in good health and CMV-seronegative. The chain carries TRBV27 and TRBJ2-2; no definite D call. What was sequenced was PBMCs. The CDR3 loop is CAREARKRTGELFF. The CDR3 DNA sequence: TGTGCCAGGGAAGCACGGAAGCGAACCGGGGAGCTGTTTTTT.